The 6 T cell receptor beta chains in this list originate from one sample, sequenced in a study of T cells in Graves' hyperthyroidism and ophthalmopathy. From RNA transcripts, TCR beta CDR3 regions were amplified. The primer set for the first-round RT-PCR of the TCR CDR3 was HTBI. TCRdb analysed the multiplex PCR reads with MiXCR anew, one entry per CDR3 protein. The repertoire holds hundreds of thousands of distinct CDR3 sequences, with over 15% as singletons. Sequencing input: blood. The receptor set was obtained from a woman in her sixties or seventies with Graves' ophthalmopathy.

This clonotype showed up many times. The rearrangement links TRBV20-1 to TRBJ1-6; D possibly corresponds to TRBD1 (5 bases). Germline-derived CDR1 and CDR2 are DFQATT and SNEGSKA (reference sequence). V gave up 3 bases and J gave up 8 bases, with 11 bases separating them. CDR3 length: 13 amino acids. Written as DNA, the CDR3 is TGCAGTGCTAGCCCGACAGTACATTCACCCCTCCACTTT. Translating it yields CSASPTVHSPLHF.

Concerning this clonotype: A much larger clone is a single base away; this may be a read error. The genes are TRBV28 and TRBJ2-2, with 12 nucleotides matching TRBD2. CDR3 length: 15 amino acids. Germline V gene lookup returns CDR1 MDHEN and CDR2 SYDVKM. CDR3 in DNA: TGTGCCAGCAGAGGGACTAGCGGGTACACCGGGGAGCTGTCTTTT. Protein: CASRGTSGYTGELSF.

This clonotype was found many times. The rearrangement links TRBV6-2 or TRBV6-3 to TRBJ1-5; perhaps TRBD1 as D (5 bases). CDR1 MNHEY and CDR2 SVGEGT come from the germline V gene. The CDR3 consists of 14 residues. Between the trimmed V and J ends, which lost 5 bases and 1 base, there was a span of 9 bases. The DNA of the CDR3 is TGTGCCAGCAGTCGATGGGACAGCAATCAGCCCCAGCATTTT. This translates into CASSRWDSNQPQHF.

The rearrangement links TRBV4-1 to TRBJ2-1; 8 bases are a match to TRBD2. The germline CDR1 and CDR2 sequences are MGHRA and YSYEKL. Trimming cost V 3 bases and J 7 bases; bases outside gene matches: 20. The CDR3 has 19 residues. The chain's CDR3 is CASSHTRGGNSGLGNEQFF. Here the CDR3 DNA reads TGCGCCAGCAGCCATACCCGCGGGGGGAATAGCGGGCTCGGAAATGAGCAGTTCTTC.

Ten or more counts support this clonotype. The V gene is TRBV20-1, the J gene TRBJ1-4; D gene ambiguous. Germline lookup yields CDR1 DFQATT and CDR2 SNEGSKA (reference sequence). Between the trimmed V and J ends, which lost 5 bases and 5 bases, there was a span of 12 bases. This CDR3 is built from 13 residues. CDR3 in amino acids: CSARWEGNEKLFF. The CDR3 nucleotides read TGCAGTGCTCGCTGGGAGGGCAATGAAAAACTGTTTTTT.

This clonotype was picked up many times. The chain employs TRBV7-2 and TRBJ2-1; D is perhaps TRBD1 (6 bases). The CDR3 has 14 amino acids. Germline V CDR1 and CDR2: SGHTA, FQGNSA. V gave up 6 bases and J gave up 2 bases, with 11 bases separating them. The CDR3 loop reads CASRTGRPYNEQFF. DNA for the CDR3: TGTGCCAGCAGGACAGGCAGGCCCTACAATGAGCAGTTCTTC.